The sequence of this T cell receptor (beta chain) was determined in a study of blood T cell repertoires in COVID-19. Using immunoSEQ multiplex PCR, the repertoire was profiled, and TCRdb retains in-frame clones only, with some absent. Found here are roughly 60,000 clones, around 87% of them singletons; the top ten hold roughly 6.7%. The source of this sequence is a human donor with active COVID-19. The donor label of this sample is uncertain. The sample comprised peripheral blood.

DNA of the CDR3: TGCGCCAGCAGCCAAGATCCCCCGGGGGCTAGCGGAACCTTAAGCTCCTACAATGAGCAGTTCTTC. Translating it yields CASSQDPPGASGTLSSYNEQFF. The J gene is TRBJ2-1, the V gene TRBV4-3, with TRBD2 as a possible D gene (7 bases). V lost 0 bases, J lost 0 bases, and 27 bases lay in between. The CDR3 has 22 residues. Germline-derived CDR1 and CDR2 are LGHNA and YSLEER.